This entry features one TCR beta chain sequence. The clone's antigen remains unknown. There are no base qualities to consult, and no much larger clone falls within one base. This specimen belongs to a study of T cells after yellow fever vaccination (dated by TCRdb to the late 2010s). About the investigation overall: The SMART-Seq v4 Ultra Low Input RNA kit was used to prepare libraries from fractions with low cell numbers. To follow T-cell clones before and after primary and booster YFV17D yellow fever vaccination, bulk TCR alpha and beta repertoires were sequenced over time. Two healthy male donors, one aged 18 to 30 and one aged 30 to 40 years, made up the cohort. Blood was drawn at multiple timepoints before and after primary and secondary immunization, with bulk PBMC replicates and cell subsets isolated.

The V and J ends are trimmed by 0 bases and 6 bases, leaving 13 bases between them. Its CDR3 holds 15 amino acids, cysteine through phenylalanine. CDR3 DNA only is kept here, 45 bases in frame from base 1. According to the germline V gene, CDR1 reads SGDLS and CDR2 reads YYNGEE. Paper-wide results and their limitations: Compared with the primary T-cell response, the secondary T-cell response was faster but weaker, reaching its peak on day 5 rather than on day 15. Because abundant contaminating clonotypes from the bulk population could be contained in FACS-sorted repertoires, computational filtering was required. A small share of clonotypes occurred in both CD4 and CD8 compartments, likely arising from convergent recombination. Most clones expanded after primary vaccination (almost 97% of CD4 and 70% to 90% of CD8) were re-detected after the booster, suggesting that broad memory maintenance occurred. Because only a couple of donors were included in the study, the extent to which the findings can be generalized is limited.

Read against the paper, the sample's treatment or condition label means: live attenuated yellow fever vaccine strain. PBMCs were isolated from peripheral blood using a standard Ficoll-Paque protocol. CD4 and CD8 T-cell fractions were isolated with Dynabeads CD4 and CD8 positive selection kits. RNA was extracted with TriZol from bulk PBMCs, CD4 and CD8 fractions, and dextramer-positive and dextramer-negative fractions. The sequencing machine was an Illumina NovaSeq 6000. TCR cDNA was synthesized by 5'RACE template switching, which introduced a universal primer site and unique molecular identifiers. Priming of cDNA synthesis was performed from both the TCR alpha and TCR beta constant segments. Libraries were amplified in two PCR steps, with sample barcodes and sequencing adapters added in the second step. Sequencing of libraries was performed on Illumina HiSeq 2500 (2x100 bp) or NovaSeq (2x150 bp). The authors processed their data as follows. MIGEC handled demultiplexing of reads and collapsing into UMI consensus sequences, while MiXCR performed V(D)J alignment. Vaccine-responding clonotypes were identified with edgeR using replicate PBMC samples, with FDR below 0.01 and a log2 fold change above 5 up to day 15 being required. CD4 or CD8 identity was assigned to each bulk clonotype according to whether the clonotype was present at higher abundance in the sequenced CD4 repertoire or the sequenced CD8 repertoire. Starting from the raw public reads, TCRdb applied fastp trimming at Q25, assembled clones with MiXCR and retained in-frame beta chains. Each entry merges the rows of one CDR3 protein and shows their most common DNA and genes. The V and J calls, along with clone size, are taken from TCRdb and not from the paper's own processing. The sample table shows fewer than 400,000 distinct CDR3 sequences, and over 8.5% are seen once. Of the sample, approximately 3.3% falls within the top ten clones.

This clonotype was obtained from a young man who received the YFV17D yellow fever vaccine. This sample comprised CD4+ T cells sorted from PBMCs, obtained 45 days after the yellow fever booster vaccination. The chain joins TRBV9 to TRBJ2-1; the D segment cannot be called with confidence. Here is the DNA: TGTGCCAGCAGCGTAGCGGCAGCCCCCTCCAATGAGCAGTTCTTC. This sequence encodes CASSVAAAPSNEQFF. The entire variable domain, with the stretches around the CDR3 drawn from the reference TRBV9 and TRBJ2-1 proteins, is DSGVTQTPKHLITATGQRVTLRCSPRSGDLSVYWYQQSLDQGLQFLIQYYNGEERAKGNILERFSAQQFPDLHSELNLSSLELGDSALYFCASSVAAAPSNEQFFGPGTRLTVL.